This paragraph reports one T cell receptor beta chain. This entry is derived from a study of blood T cell repertoires in COVID-19. Turning to the study itself: Samples came from the United States, Italy and Spain, spanning acute and convalescent COVID-19. From T cells, B-cell-depleted T cells, or PBMCs came the material, which was cDNA or gDNA.

Unmatched junction bases numbered 7, after V lost 2 bases and J lost 8 bases. The CDR3 length is 15 residues. In germline, CDR1 is MGHRA, CDR2 YSYEKL. Original processing notes: Amplification of reference gene primers provided the estimated nucleated cell counts. Profiling relied on immunoSEQ multiplex PCR, and the TCRdb table lists in-frame clones only, not all of them. That table is the source of V, J and clone size, and D and trimming were worked out from the DNA. Of tens of thousands of clones listed, 70% to 80% were seen once; the top ten hold 15% to 20%. This chain links TRBV4-1 with TRBJ2-4; 9 nucleotides agree with TRBD1. The clonotype comes from a man between 65 and 80 years old with active or convalescent COVID-19. The sequencing input was peripheral blood. CDR3 in amino acids: CASSQFTGGLDIQYF. Here the CDR3 DNA reads TGCGCCAGCAGCCAATTTACAGGGGGCCTTGACATTCAGTACTTC.